These 20 T cell receptor beta chains were all obtained from the same sample, sequenced in a study of blood T cell repertoires in COVID-19. The assay was immunoSEQ multiplex PCR, and TCRdb's table has in-frame clones only and misses some. The sample holds roughly 250,000 clones, more than 70% seen once. Material for sequencing was peripheral blood. Receptors originate from a middle-aged man with active or convalescent COVID-19.

The rearrangement uses TRBV5-1 and TRBJ2-1, with TRBD2 identical over 8 bases. The CDR3 has 15 residues. In germline, CDR1 is SGHRS, CDR2 YFSETQ. The V segment lost 4 bases and the J segment 1 base; nucleotides outside the gene matches: 4. CDR3 DNA sequence: TGCGCCAGCAGCCGGGAGGGGGAGTCCTACAATGAGCAGTTCTTC. Translated: CASSREGESYNEQFF.

This clone has only one observation. Its ends do not fully match the called genes, so a read error is possible. The rearrangement links TRBV4-3 to TRBJ1-2; D gene unclear. The germline V gene encodes CDR1 LGHNA and CDR2 YSLEER. This CDR3 contains 13 residues. The CDR3 loop is CASSQGTDYGYTF. The CDR3 nucleotides are TGCGCCAGCAGTCAAGGAACGGACTATGGCTACACCTTC.

This clone was found a few times. This sequence joins TRBV6-1 and TRBJ1-5, with D unresolved. Germline CDR1 and CDR2: MNHNS and SASEGT. The CDR3 is made up of 13 amino acids. V was trimmed by 3 bases and J by 4 bases, leaving 7 bases between them. DNA for the CDR3: TGTGCCAGCAGTGATCTGTTAAATCAGCCCCAGCATTTT. Protein product: CASSDLLNQPQHF.

The gene calls are TRBV30 and TRBJ1-5, with D maybe TRBD1 (5 bases). Germline V gives CDR1 GTSNPN, CDR2 SVGIG (reference sequence). Trimming removed 3 bases from V and 5 bases from J, with 17 bases in between. CDR3 length: 15 residues. CDR3 in DNA: TGTGCCTGGAGCATCGGGACTACCCCAGATCAGCCCCAGCATTTT. Protein sequence: CAWSIGTTPDQPQHF.

This chain links TRBV5-4 with TRBJ2-7; D remains ambiguous. The CDR3 runs to 13 residues. The ends were cut back, 3 bases at V and 4 bases at J, with 11 bases in the middle. Germline loops: CDR1 SGHNT, CDR2 YYREEE (reference sequence). CDR3 coding DNA: TGTGCCAGCAGCTCAACAGCTATTTACGAGCAGTACTTC. This encodes CASSSTAIYEQYF.

V is TRBV15 and J is TRBJ2-3; TRBD2 aligns across 13 bases. This CDR3 has 14 amino acids. The germline CDR1 and CDR2 sequences are LNHNV and YYDKDF (reference sequence). V lost 8 bases and J lost 6; bases outside the gene matches: 5. DNA for the CDR3: TGTGCCACCCTACTAGCGGGGGGGCAGGATACGCAGTATTTT. Translated: CATLLAGGQDTQYF.

This sequence joins TRBV19 and TRBJ2-3; 7 bases agree with TRBD2. This CDR3 contains 15 residues. Trimming took 5 bases from V and 3 from J; bases not matched to a gene: 8. CDR1 is LNHDA and CDR2 is SQIVND in the germline V gene (reference sequence). The DNA of the CDR3 is TGTGCCAGTAGTGTCACTAGCGTCAGGACAGATACGCAGTATTTT. This sequence encodes CASSVTSVRTDTQYF.

The rearrangement uses TRBV10-2 and TRBJ1-5; maybe TRBD1 (6 bases). Trimming left V 8 bases short and J 0 bases short, with 11 bases between. This CDR3 has 14 amino acids. Germline V lookup: CDR1 WSHSY, CDR2 SAAADI. In DNA, the CDR3 is TGCGCCAGCGCCGACAGGTCTAGCAATCAGCCCCAGCATTTT. This gives the protein CASADRSSNQPQHF.

The genes are TRBV10-3 and TRBJ1-1; D unresolved. Per the germline V gene, CDR1 is ENHRY and CDR2 is SYGVKD. The CDR3 length is 13 residues. The V end was cut by 10 bases, the J end by 1 base, with 13 bases between. This CDR3 reads CASTPRENTEAFF. Here the CDR3 DNA reads TGTGCCAGTACCCCTCGGGAGAACACTGAAGCTTTCTTT.

V and J are TRBV6-6 and TRBJ1-5, with D possibly matching TRBD1 (6 bases). CDR1 is MNHNY and CDR2 is SVGAGI in the germline V gene (reference sequence). V lost 7 bases to trimming and J lost 3 bases, with 13 bases between them. The CDR3 is 14 residues long. CDR3 in DNA: TGTGCCAGCACCCAGACAGGTACCAATCAGCCCCAGCATTTT. This sequence encodes CASTQTGTNQPQHF.

The rearrangement links TRBV3-1 (or the pseudogene TRBV3-2) to TRBJ1-2, with no clear D. V was trimmed by 4 bases and J by 1 base, leaving 19 bases between them. Per the germline V gene, CDR1 is LGHDT and CDR2 is YNNKEL (reference sequence). The CDR3 contains 17 residues. The CDR3 region is CASSPLGIRGSNYGYTF. The CDR3 DNA reads TGTGCCAGCAGCCCCTTAGGCATCCGAGGAAGTAACTATGGCTACACCTTC.

The chain recombines TRBV4-3 with TRBJ2-6, with TRBD1 matching 8 bases. V shed 4 bases and J 2 bases; nucleotides not matched to a gene: 1. The CDR3 is 15 residues long. The germline CDR1 and CDR2 sequences are LGHNA and YSLEER. This CDR3 reads CASSPGGTGANVLTF. The CDR3 DNA follows: TGCGCCAGCAGCCCAGGGGGCACTGGGGCCAACGTCCTGACTTTC.

V is TRBV4-1 and J is TRBJ1-5, with 7 bases lining up with TRBD1. Germline CDR1 MGHRA, CDR2 YSYEKL. The CDR3 contains 15 residues. Trimming cost V 4 bases and J 0 bases; bases outside gene matches: 3. The CDR3 is CASSPDRYSNQPQHF. The CDR3 DNA reads as TGCGCCAGCAGCCCGGACAGGTATAGCAATCAGCCCCAGCATTTT.

CDR3 residues: CASSPPQGRNTEAFF. CDR3 nucleotide sequence: TGTGCCAGCTCACCGCCACAGGGTCGGAACACTGAAGCTTTCTTT. The chain carries TRBV18 and TRBJ1-1; D might be TRBD1 (6 bases). The germline V and J ends were trimmed by 3 bases and 1 base, with 12 bases remaining between them. Germline V gene lookup returns CDR1 KGHSH and CDR2 LQKENI. This CDR3 contains 15 residues.

The table lists this clone with a few counts. The chain is built from TRBV5-1 and TRBJ2-3; 7 nucleotides line up with TRBD2. Germline lookup yields CDR1 SGHRS and CDR2 YFSETQ. V was pared by 0 bases and J by 6 bases, with 7 bases of the junction left unmatched. The CDR3 has 15 amino acids. CDR3 in amino acids: CASSLVLAEVDTQYF. The CDR3 DNA sequence: TGCGCCAGCAGCTTGGTGCTAGCGGAGGTGGATACGCAGTATTTT.

The chain joins TRBV11-2 to TRBJ1-3; D gene uncertain. The CDR3 is 15 amino acids. Trimming stripped 3 bases from V and 7 bases from J, with 16 bases between. The V gene's germline CDR1 is SGHAT and CDR2 FQNNGV. CDR3 sequence: CASSFSPSGANTIYF. The CDR3 region has the DNA TGTGCCAGCAGCTTCTCCCCTAGCGGCGCTAACACCATATATTTT.

This sequence joins TRBV5-1 and TRBJ1-5, with D tentatively TRBD1 (6 bases). Trimming took 0 bases from V and 4 from J, leaving 11 bases between them. Germline loops: CDR1 SGHRS, CDR2 YFSETQ. This CDR3 comprises 15 residues. The CDR3 nucleotides are TGCGCCAGCAGCTTGGGGACAGTACCTAATCAGCCCCAGCATTTT. Residues: CASSLGTVPNQPQHF.

The CDR3 protein is CASSQVPSGSSKNIQYF. CDR3 DNA sequence: TGCGCCAGCAGCCAAGTCCCTAGCGGGAGTTCCAAAAACATTCAGTACTTC. This chain joins TRBV4-1 and TRBJ2-4; TRBD2 matches at 10 bases. Germline lookup yields CDR1 MGHRA and CDR2 YSYEKL. CDR3 length equals 17 residues. After removal of 1 base from V and 2 bases from J, the junction contained 5 bases not matched to a gene.

CDR3 sequence: CASMAGGWQETQYF. As DNA, the CDR3 is TGCGCCAGCATGGCGGGAGGGTGGCAAGAGACCCAGTACTTC. The chain joins TRBV10-2 to TRBJ2-5, with TRBD2 matching over 9 bases. V trimming: 7 bases; J trimming: 2 bases; junction bases outside the gene matches: 5. Germline CDR1 WSHSY, CDR2 SAAADI. This CDR3 comprises 14 residues.

V is TRBV5-1 and J is TRBJ2-1; 8 bases align to TRBD2. Trimming removed 8 bases from V and 9 bases from J; junction bases left unmatched: 10. The germline CDR1 and CDR2 sequences are SGHRS and YFSETQ. The CDR3 is 13 amino acids. Written as DNA, the CDR3 is TGCGCCAGTCAAGAAGTAGCGGGAACTGAGCAGTTCTTC. Protein product: CASQEVAGTEQFF.